Included here is one T cell receptor (beta chain) sequence, with context. Its target is not known. The data were obtained in a study of T cells in localized non-small cell lung cancer. Study results and caveats: Compared with tumor, uninvolved adjacent lung displayed greater T cell clonality, ranking highest overall.

V dropped 1 base and J dropped 5 bases, with 8 bases sitting between them. This CDR3 is built from 13 residues. Germline lookup yields CDR1 PRHDT and CDR2 FYEKMQ (reference sequence). Clones were sequenced by immunoSEQ multiplex PCR, and TCRdb holds only the in-frame ones, with some missing. The sample yields about 19,000 clones, 90% to 95% seen once. The rearrangement joins TRBV13 to TRBJ2-5; D may correspond to TRBD1 or TRBD2 (5 bases each). The specimen comprised peripheral blood, sampled before any cancer treatment. This sequence originates from a woman aged 35-70 years with stage I lung adenocarcinoma. CDR3 protein: CASSLAGTETQYF. CDR3 DNA: TGTGCCAGCAGCTTAGCGGGGACGGAGACCCAGTACTTC.